The rows below give T cell receptor beta chains drawn from one sample of a study of Graves' ophthalmopathy and Graves' hyperthyroidism. TCRdb reprocessed the multiplex PCR reads with MiXCR, giving one entry per CDR3 protein. The repertoire includes over 450,000 distinct CDR3 sequences, about an eighth of them detected once, and approximately 9.8% sits in the top ten. The sequencing input was blood. The receptors derive from a woman under 40 with Graves' ophthalmopathy. Each CDR3 is given with its conserved first and last residue. D genes are given only for firm matches. Each size is once, few or many counts, or a class when the clone is expanded.

-	many	TRBV11-2	TRBJ1-3	TGTGCCAGCAGGGAGAACGGAAACACCATATATTTT	CASRENGNTIYF
-	few	TRBV30	TRBJ1-5	TGTGCCTGGAACATGGGGGTAGGGCAGCCCCAGCATTTT	CAWNMGVGQPQHF
TRBD1	many	TRBV12-3/TRBV12-4	TRBJ1-5	TGTGCCAGCAGTAACGGACAGGGTGGGTATCAGCCCCAGCATTTT	CASSNGQGGYQPQHF
-	many	TRBV2	TRBJ1-2	TGTGCCAGCAGGGGTGATGGCTACACCTTC	CASRGDGYTF
-	many	TRBV2	TRBJ1-1	TGTGCCAGCAGGGGGGCCCGCGGGGCTTTCTTT	CASRGARGAFF
-	many	TRBV30	TRBJ1-2	TGTGCCTGGAAGGTCAGAAACTATGGCTACACCTTC	CAWKVRNYGYTF
-	many	TRBV6-1	TRBJ2-7	TGTGCCAGCAGTCGAAGGGATCAGAACGAGCAGTACTTC	CASSRRDQNEQYF
TRBD1	few	TRBV4-1	TRBJ1-5	TGCGCCAGCAGCCAACGAACAGGGGTGAATCAGCCCCAGCATTTT	CASSQRTGVNQPQHF
TRBD1	many	TRBV6-5	TRBJ1-2	TGTGCCAGCAGTTACTCGGGCGGGACAGGGGCATCTGGCTACACCTTC	CASSYSGGTGASGYTF
-	few	TRBV11-2	TRBJ2-5	TGTGCCAGCAGCGCTCTAGGGGCCCAGTACTTC	CASSALGAQYF
-	few	TRBV12-3/TRBV12-4	TRBJ1-3	TGTGCCAGCAGTCCTCCAGGGGAAGACACCATATATTTT	CASSPPGEDTIYF
-	many	TRBV12-3/TRBV12-4	TRBJ1-3	TGTGCCAGCAGTTTTGACTCTGGAAACACCATATATTTT	CASSFDSGNTIYF
-	many	TRBV30	TRBJ1-2	TGTGCCTGGAGTGCAGGGGCACGTGGCTACACCTTC	CAWSAGARGYTF
-	few	TRBV20-1	TRBJ2-5	TGCAGTGCTAGAGAATGGCCGTACCAAGAGACCCAGTACTTC	CSAREWPYQETQYF